The 31 T cell receptor beta chains below were found in one sample sequenced in a study of blood T cell repertoires in COVID-19. Assay used: immunoSEQ multiplex PCR; TCRdb lists only in-frame clones, some missing. The sample carries 160,000 or so clones, 81% recorded once. Specimen: PBMCs or T cells enriched from blood (not recorded which). All receptors come from a woman aged 40 to 55 with acute COVID-19.

The DNA for the CDR3 is TGTGCTAGTGGTTTGGGCATCGACAGGGGGAACTATGGCTACACCTTC. Protein product: CASGLGIDRGNYGYTF. The chain is built from TRBV12-5 and TRBJ1-2; 9 bases map to TRBD1. V lost 1 base and J lost 2; bases outside the gene matches: 5. The CDR3 runs to 16 residues. Germline V lookup: CDR1 LGHNT, CDR2 FRNRAP.

The CDR3 loop is CASSYGTGPYEQYF. CDR3 in DNA: TGTGCCAGCAGCTATGGGACAGGGCCCTACGAGCAGTACTTC. The chain employs TRBV5-5 and TRBJ2-7; 9 nucleotides align to TRBD1. The CDR3 totals 14 residues. The V and J ends lost 3 bases and 2 bases, in that order; junction bases with no gene match: 3. Germline assignment: CDR1 SGHKS and CDR2 YYEKEE (reference sequence).

The rearrangement joins TRBV18 to TRBJ2-1, with 11 bases lining up with TRBD2. Germline trimming cut 0 bases from V and 9 bases from J; bases unmatched to any gene: 10. The CDR3 spans 17 residues. Germline V gene data show CDR1 as KGHSH and CDR2 as LQKENI. CDR3 sequence: CASSPPRASGRQGEQFF. Here the CDR3 DNA reads TGTGCCAGCTCACCACCGAGAGCTAGCGGGAGGCAGGGTGAGCAGTTCTTC.

This sequence joins TRBV6-5 and TRBJ1-6, with D perhaps matching TRBD1 (6 bases). The CDR3 length is 14 residues. V lost 2 bases and J lost 7, with 9 bases in between. Germline V lookup: CDR1 MNHEY, CDR2 SVGAGI. The CDR3 protein is CASSYRTDNSPLHF. The CDR3 DNA follows: TGTGCCAGCAGTTACCGGACAGACAATTCACCCCTCCACTTT.

The chain employs TRBV10-3 and TRBJ2-5; 7 positions agree with TRBD1. This CDR3 has 15 residues. The germline CDR1 and CDR2 sequences are ENHRY and SYGVKD. The V segment lost 0 bases and the J segment 4 bases; nucleotides outside the gene matches: 5. The CDR3 DNA follows: TGTGCCATCAGTGAGTCTAGGGGGCGGAGAGAGACCCAGTACTTC. Its protein product is CAISESRGRRETQYF.

Note on this clone: Other nucleotide sequences from this sample produce the same CDR3. The chain carries TRBV7-2 and TRBJ2-3; 16 bases are a match to TRBD2. This CDR3 is built from 16 residues. Per germline, CDR1 SGHTA and CDR2 FQGNSA. J gave up 3 bases and V 5 bases, and 2 bases lay outside the gene matches. The DNA of the CDR3 is TGTGCCAGCAGCCCGGGACTAGCGGGAGGGACAGATACGCAGTATTTT. Encoded protein: CASSPGLAGGTDTQYF.

This clone was seen just once. The chain joins TRBV6-5 to TRBJ2-5; TRBD1 matches at 9 bases. V trimming: 0 bases; J trimming: 2 bases; junction bases outside the gene matches: 4. The CDR3 has 16 amino acids. Germline loops: CDR1 MNHEY, CDR2 SVGAGI. This CDR3 reads CASSYSIGTGQETQYF. The CDR3 DNA reads TGTGCCAGCAGTTACTCGATCGGGACAGGGCAAGAGACCCAGTACTTC.

This clone was seen only a few times. The chain carries TRBV30 and TRBJ2-7; tentative D call: TRBD1 (7 bases). The CDR3 contains 14 residues. CDR1 is GTSNPN, CDR2 SVGIG, per germline (reference sequence). Trimming removed 0 bases at V and 1 base at J, with 10 bases between. CDR3 region: CAWSVQGRSYEQYF. CDR3 DNA: TGTGCCTGGAGTGTACAGGGGAGGTCCTACGAGCAGTACTTC.

This chain uses TRBV19 with TRBJ2-3; possibly TRBD2 for D (5 bases). This CDR3 has 13 amino acids. Germline V gives CDR1 LNHDA, CDR2 SQIVND (reference sequence). The V and J ends lost 7 bases and 7 bases respectively, with 15 bases between them. The CDR3, as DNA: TGTGCCAGTAACACGGGGTCCGGGTATACGCAGTATTTT. As protein: CASNTGSGYTQYF.

This sequence joins TRBV5-4 and TRBJ2-2; D possibly corresponds to TRBD1 (6 bases). The CDR3 is made up of 16 amino acids. Trimming shortened V by 4 bases and J by 0 bases, and 13 bases separated the two germline ends. CDR1 is SGHNT, CDR2 YYREEE, per germline (reference sequence). The CDR3 coding sequence is TGTGCCAGCAGCCCCGGGCAGGGGACGAACACCGGGGAGCTGTTTTTT. It encodes CASSPGQGTNTGELFF.

This chain connects TRBV19 to TRBJ1-2, with 10 bases identical to TRBD1. The CDR3 has 15 amino acids. V was pared by 3 bases and J by 4 bases, with 5 bases of the junction left unmatched. Per germline, CDR1 LNHDA and CDR2 SQIVND (reference sequence). The CDR3 coding sequence is TGTGCCAGTAGTATCTGGACAGGGGGGCTCTATGGCTACACCTTC. Protein sequence: CASSIWTGGLYGYTF. Full variable domain (outside the CDR3, taken from reference TRBV19 and TRBJ1-2): DGGITQSPKYLFRKEGQNVTLSCEQNLNHDAMYWYRQDPGQGLRLIYYSQIVNDFQKGDIAEGYSVSREKKESFPLTVTSAQKNPTAFYLCASSIWTGGLYGYTFGSGTRLTVV.

Only a few counts were recorded for this clone. Other DNA sequences in the sample encode the same CDR3. The chain has TRBV7-2 and TRBJ2-1; D not certain. CDR1 is SGHTA, CDR2 FQGNSA, per germline. Trimming pared 1 base from V and 2 bases from J, leaving 9 bases between. The CDR3 totals 15 residues. Written as DNA, the CDR3 is TGTGCCAGCAGCTTAGTTGTGGGCGCCTACAATGAGCAGTTCTTC. It yields the protein CASSLVVGAYNEQFF.

The chain couples TRBV5-6 to TRBJ2-1; TRBD2 matches 11 bases. V lost 2 bases and J lost 9; bases outside the gene matches: 4. The CDR3 length is 14 residues. The germline V gene has CDR1 SGHDT and CDR2 YYEEEE. The CDR3 DNA sequence: TGTGCCAGCAGCTTCACTAGCGGGAGAGGTGAGCAGTTCTTC. This translates into CASSFTSGRGEQFF. The variable domain in full, completed from reference TRBV5-6 and TRBJ2-1, reads DAGVTQSPTHLIKTRGQQVTLRCSPKSGHDTVSWYQQALGQGPQFIFQYYEEEERQRGNFPDRFSGHQFPNYSSELNVNALLLGDSALYLCASSFTSGRGEQFFGPGTRLTVL.

The chain couples TRBV2 to TRBJ1-3, with TRBD1 matching over 9 bases. Losses at the gene ends were 6 bases for V and 3 bases for J; bases not matched to a gene: 3. The CDR3 runs 14 residues. Germline V lookup: CDR1 SNHLY, CDR2 FYNNEI. The CDR3 bases are TGTGCCAGCAGAGTGGACAGGGGTGGAAACACCATATATTTT. It is translated as CASRVDRGGNTIYF. Filled out from reference TRBV2 and TRBJ1-3, the complete variable domain reads EPEVTQTPSHQVTQMGQEVILRCVPISNHLYFYWYRQILGQKVEFLVSFYNNEISEKSEIFDDQFSVERPDGSNFTLKIRSTKLEDSAMYFCASRVDRGGNTIYFGEGSWLTVV.

V gene TRBV4-1 combines with J gene TRBJ2-1; D is possibly TRBD2 (5 bases). The CDR3 is 14 amino acids. V lost 1 base and J 5 bases, leaving 9 bases between the germline ends. The germline V gene has CDR1 MGHRA and CDR2 YSYEKL. CDR3 amino acids: CASSQVIGNNEQFF. The CDR3 nucleotides are TGCGCCAGCAGCCAAGTGATCGGGAACAATGAGCAGTTCTTC.

The chain uses TRBV28 and TRBJ2-7; 9 nucleotides agree with TRBD1. The CDR3 totals 16 residues. V lost 5 bases to trimming and J lost 3 bases; unmatched junction nucleotides: 11. The germline V gene has CDR1 MDHEN and CDR2 SYDVKM. CDR3 nucleotide sequence: TGTGCCAGCAGTACCCCGGGACAGGGAGGTGGCTACGAGCAGTACGTC. It is translated as CASSTPGQGGGYEQYV.

The chain couples TRBV7-2 to TRBJ2-4; D might be TRBD1 (5 bases). CDR1 and CDR2 from the germline V gene are SGHTA and FQGNSA. This CDR3 has 17 amino acids. V was trimmed by 5 bases and J by 1 base, leaving 18 bases between them. DNA for the CDR3: TGTGCCAGCAGCACAGGCTCAGGAACTATCGCCAAAAACATTCAGTACTTC. Protein product: CASSTGSGTIAKNIQYF.

The chain recombines TRBV3-1 (or the pseudogene TRBV3-2) with TRBJ1-1, with D unclear. Trimming cost V 4 bases and J 11 bases, with 17 bases left between them. The CDR3 is 13 residues long. CDR1 and CDR2 from the germline V gene are LGHDT and YNNKEL (reference sequence). In DNA form, the CDR3 reads TGTGCCAGCAGCCCCCGGACTGGGCGATGGGCTTTCTTT. This sequence encodes CASSPRTGRWAFF.

The chain links TRBV10-3 to TRBJ2-5; TRBD2 matches at 7 bases. The CDR3 length is 15 residues. The V gene's germline CDR1 is ENHRY and CDR2 SYGVKD. Trimming took 0 bases from V and 2 from J; bases not matched to a gene: 3. This CDR3 reads CAISESGEGQETQYF. CDR3 nucleotide sequence: TGTGCCATCAGTGAGTCGGGGGAGGGACAAGAGACCCAGTACTTC.

This chain uses TRBV19 with TRBJ1-1; a possible D gene is TRBD1 (5 bases). The CDR3 extends over 12 amino acids. From germline, CDR1 is LNHDA and CDR2 SQIVND (reference sequence). Trimming cost V 4 bases and J 8 bases, with 11 bases left between them. As DNA, the CDR3 is TGTGCCAGTAGTAAAACGGAGGGGGAAGCTTTCTTT. This translates into CASSKTEGEAFF.

As for this clone: The junction departs from germline at one end; a sequencing error may be responsible. CDR3 protein: CASSLRTAAEETQYF. The DNA of the CDR3 is TGTGCTAGCAGCTTAAGGACCGCAGCGGAAGAGACCCAGTACTTC. The gene calls are TRBV7-7 and TRBJ2-5, with D perhaps matching TRBD2 (5 bases). The CDR3 loop spans 15 amino acids. CDR1 is SSHAT, CDR2 FNYEAQ, per germline (reference sequence).

The rearrangement links TRBV5-8 to TRBJ2-1, with 7 bases matching TRBD2. Germline CDR1 and CDR2: SGHTS and YDEGEE. Losses at the gene ends were 0 bases for V and 0 bases for J; bases not matched to a gene: 6. CDR3 length: 17 amino acids. Here the CDR3 DNA reads TGTGCCAGCAGCTTGGGTACTAGCGTCGACTCCTACAATGAGCAGTTCTTC. Encoded protein: CASSLGTSVDSYNEQFF.

V gene TRBV28 combines with J gene TRBJ2-1; 9 bases are shared with TRBD2. Trimming removed 7 bases from V and 7 bases from J; junction bases left unmatched: 8. This CDR3 comprises 14 residues. Germline lookup yields CDR1 MDHEN and CDR2 SYDVKM. Written as DNA, the CDR3 is TGTGCCAGCACTCTGGCGGGAGGGGGAAATGAGCAGTTCTTC. Amino acids: CASTLAGGGNEQFF.

V is TRBV7-9 and J is TRBJ2-2; 9 nucleotides agree with TRBD2. The germline gives CDR1 SEHNR, CDR2 FQNEAQ (reference sequence). Trimming at V came to 5 bases and at J to 5 bases, leaving 15 bases not matched to a gene. The CDR3 spans 18 residues. Written as DNA, the CDR3 is TGTGCCAGCAGCCCACCCCGGGGTAGCGGGAGCGGTACCGGGGAGCTGTTTTTT. Encoded protein: CASSPPRGSGSGTGELFF.

The rearrangement links TRBV11-3 to TRBJ2-2; D unresolved. The ends were cut back, 4 bases at V and 4 bases at J, with 7 bases in the middle. CDR3 size: 13 residues. Germline CDR1 SGHNT, CDR2 YENEEA. CDR3 sequence: CASSWAFTGELFF. The CDR3 nucleotides are TGTGCCAGCAGCTGGGCGTTCACCGGGGAGCTGTTTTTT. Full variable domain (rest looked up from reference TRBV11-3 and TRBJ2-2): EAGVVQSPRYKIIEKKQPVAFWCNPISGHNTLYWYLQNLGQGPELLIRYENEEAVDDSQLPKDRFSAERLKGVDSTLKIQPAELGDSAVYLCASSWAFTGELFFGEGSRLTVL.

The chain joins TRBV5-1 to TRBJ1-2, with D unresolved. V was shortened by 10 bases and J by 5 bases, with 15 bases between the two germline ends. The germline CDR1 and CDR2 sequences are SGHRS and YFSETQ. The CDR3 contains 12 residues. The DNA of the CDR3 is TGCGCCTATTTTAGATTAGTTTATGGCTACACCTTC. Translation: CAYFRLVYGYTF. The complete variable domain, with remaining parts taken from reference TRBV5-1 and TRBJ1-2, reads KAGVTQTPRYLIKTRGQQVTLSCSPISGHRSVSWYQQTPGQGLQFLFEYFSETQRNKGNFPGRFSGRQFSNSRSEMNVSTLELGDSALYLCAYFRLVYGYTFGSGTRLTVV.

The J gene is TRBJ1-6, the V gene TRBV18, with a weak D call TRBD1 (6 bases). The V end lost 0 bases, the J end lost 3 bases, and 18 bases lay between the germline ends. Germline loops: CDR1 KGHSH, CDR2 LQKENI. This CDR3 comprises 19 residues. CDR3 amino acids: CASSPPGPQGSIYNSPLHF. CDR3 nucleotides: TGTGCCAGCTCACCACCTGGGCCTCAGGGGTCGATCTATAATTCACCCCTCCACTTT.

The chain carries TRBV2 and TRBJ2-7; D possibly corresponds to TRBD1 (5 bases). The CDR3 covers 13 residues. V was shortened by 5 bases and J by 2 bases, with 10 bases between the two germline ends. Germline V gene data show CDR1 as SNHLY and CDR2 as FYNNEI. The CDR3 region is CASSRDRTYEQYV. The CDR3 DNA reads as TGTGCCAGCAGTAGAGACAGAACCTACGAGCAGTACGTC.

This rearrangement joins TRBV3-1 (or the pseudogene TRBV3-2) to TRBJ2-7, with a tentative D call TRBD1 (6 bases). Per the germline V gene, CDR1 is LGHDT and CDR2 is YNNKEL (reference sequence). CDR3 length: 14 amino acids. Deletions cut 6 bases from V and 5 bases from J, with 17 bases between. This CDR3 reads CASSPGTKSHEQYF. The CDR3 bases are TGTGCCAGCAGTCCCGGGACAAAGTCCCACGAGCAGTACTTC.

The chain combines TRBV3-1 (or the pseudogene TRBV3-2) with TRBJ2-5, with 16 bases that match TRBD2. Germline V CDR1 and CDR2: LGHDT, YNNKEL (reference sequence). The CDR3 has 19 residues. V trimming: 3 bases; J trimming: 5 bases; junction bases outside the gene matches: 12. CDR3 nucleotide sequence: TGTGCCAGCAGCCAGGGAGGGGTATCGGGACTAGCGGGAGGGGAGACCCAGTACTTC. It encodes CASSQGGVSGLAGGETQYF.

The sample holds many counts of this clone. The chain couples TRBV28 to TRBJ1-2; a weak D match, TRBD1 (5 bases). The germline V gene encodes CDR1 MDHEN and CDR2 SYDVKM. V was trimmed by 5 bases and J by 8 bases, leaving 18 bases between them. The CDR3 contains 14 residues. The CDR3 nucleotides are TGTGCCAGCAGTACCACGGGGGGGAAAGGAGGCTACACCTTC. It translates to CASSTTGGKGGYTF.